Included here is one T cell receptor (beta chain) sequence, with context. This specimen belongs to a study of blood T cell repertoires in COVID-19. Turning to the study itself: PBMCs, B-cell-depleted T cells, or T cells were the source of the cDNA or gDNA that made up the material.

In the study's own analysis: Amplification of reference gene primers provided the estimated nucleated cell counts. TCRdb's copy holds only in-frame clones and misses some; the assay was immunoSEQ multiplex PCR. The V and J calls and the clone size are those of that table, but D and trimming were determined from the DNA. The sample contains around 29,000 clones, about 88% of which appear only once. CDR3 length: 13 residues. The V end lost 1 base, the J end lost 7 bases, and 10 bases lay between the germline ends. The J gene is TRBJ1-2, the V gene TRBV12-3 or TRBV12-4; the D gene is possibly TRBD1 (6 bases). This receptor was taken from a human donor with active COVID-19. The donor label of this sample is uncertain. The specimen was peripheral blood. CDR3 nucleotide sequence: TGTGCCAGCAGTTTAGTCACAGGGCTTGGCTACACCTTC. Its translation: CASSLVTGLGYTF.